Sequencing of this T cell receptor beta chain was carried out in a study of Ad26.COV2.S vaccination and SARS-CoV-2 variants. General study findings and limits: Spike-specific TCR breadth ran higher among vaccine recipients than placebo recipients.

On this clone: Its antigen is currently unknown.

Treatment meaning: roughly 19 received Ad26.COV2.S at low or high dose, single or two shots; about 5 received placebo; per-sample allocation not given. Repertoires come from day 63 after the first vaccine or placebo injection. This vaccine is an Ad26 vector that expresses the Wuhan-strain SARS-CoV-2 spike. Sequencing was performed with immunoSEQ multiplex PCR; in TCRdb, only in-frame clones are kept and a portion is missing. This table holds roughly 300,000 clones, about 86% found once. This CDR3 is 15 amino acids long. Germline loops: CDR1 LGHNA, CDR2 YSLEER. V lost 1 base to trimming and J lost 3 bases, with 12 bases between them.

The receptor was isolated from a person between 18 and 59 years old who received the Ad26.COV2.S COVID-19 vaccine or a placebo. Sequencing used peripheral blood, obtained in a trial of Ad26.COV2.S vaccine versus placebo. V is TRBV4-3 and J is TRBJ1-1, with D unclear. DNA for the CDR3: TGCGCCAGCAGCCAAGGGCTGGAGTGGGACACTGAAGCTTTCTTT. Amino acids: CASSQGLEWDTEAFF.